The clone carrying this T cell receptor beta chain was seen a few times. This specimen belongs to a study of blood T cell repertoires in COVID-19. Study at large: Specimens from acute and convalescent COVID-19 originated in the United States, Italy and Spain. Sample material is recorded as cDNA or gDNA derived from T cells, B-cell-depleted T cells, or PBMCs.

CDR3 size: 12 residues. Trimming took 5 bases from V and 9 from J, leaving 11 bases between them. Germline V CDR1 and CDR2: SGHAT, FQNNGV. In the study's own analysis: Estimates of nucleated cell counts were drawn from the amplification of reference gene primers. This table comes from immunoSEQ multiplex PCR, and its TCRdb copy is limited to in-frame clones, with some not included. That table is the source of V, J and clone size, and D and trimming were worked out from the DNA. The sample consists of about 150,000 clones, 70% to 85% of them appearing once. This chain links TRBV11-2 with TRBJ2-1; no clear D. The origin of this receptor is a man aged 60 to 69 who had recovered from COVID-19. The sample was peripheral blood. The DNA of the CDR3 is TGTGCCAGCAGCCCCTACTCTCCTGAGCAGTTCTTC. Protein product: CASSPYSPEQFF.